The entry that follows covers one T cell receptor (beta chain) sequence. Sequenced by immunoSEQ multiplex PCR; TCRdb stores in-frame clones only, minus some. The sample has some 97,000 clones, approximately 87% seen once. The record originates from a study of blood T cell repertoires in COVID-19. Study information: From the United States, Italy and Spain came samples of acute and convalescent COVID-19. Sample material is recorded as cDNA or gDNA derived from T cells, B-cell-depleted T cells, or PBMCs.

The CDR3 is made up of 13 amino acids. The junction had 10 bases not matched to a gene; V was cut back by 9 bases and J by 6 bases. CDR1 and CDR2 from the germline V gene are SNHLY and FYNNEI. Source material: peripheral blood. This clonotype was sampled from a human donor in a cohort sampled during active COVID-19. This chain joins TRBV2 and TRBJ1-2; 7 bases are shared with TRBD1. The CDR3 DNA reads as TGTGCCAGGTCAACAGGGGTTTCTGATGGCTACACCTTC. The encoded protein is CARSTGVSDGYTF.